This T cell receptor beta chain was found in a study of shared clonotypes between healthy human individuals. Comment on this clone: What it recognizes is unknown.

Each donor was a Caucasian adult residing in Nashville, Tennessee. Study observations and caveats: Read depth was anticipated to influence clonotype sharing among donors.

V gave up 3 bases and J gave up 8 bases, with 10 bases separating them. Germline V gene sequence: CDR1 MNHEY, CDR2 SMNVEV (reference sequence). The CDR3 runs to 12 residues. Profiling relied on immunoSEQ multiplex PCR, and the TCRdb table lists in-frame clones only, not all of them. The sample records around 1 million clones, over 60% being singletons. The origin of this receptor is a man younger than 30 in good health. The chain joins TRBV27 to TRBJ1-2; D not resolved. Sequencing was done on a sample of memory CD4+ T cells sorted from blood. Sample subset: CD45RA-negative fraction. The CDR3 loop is CASSLKGGGYTF. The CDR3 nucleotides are TGTGCCAGCAGTTTGAAGGGCGGCGGCTACACCTTC.